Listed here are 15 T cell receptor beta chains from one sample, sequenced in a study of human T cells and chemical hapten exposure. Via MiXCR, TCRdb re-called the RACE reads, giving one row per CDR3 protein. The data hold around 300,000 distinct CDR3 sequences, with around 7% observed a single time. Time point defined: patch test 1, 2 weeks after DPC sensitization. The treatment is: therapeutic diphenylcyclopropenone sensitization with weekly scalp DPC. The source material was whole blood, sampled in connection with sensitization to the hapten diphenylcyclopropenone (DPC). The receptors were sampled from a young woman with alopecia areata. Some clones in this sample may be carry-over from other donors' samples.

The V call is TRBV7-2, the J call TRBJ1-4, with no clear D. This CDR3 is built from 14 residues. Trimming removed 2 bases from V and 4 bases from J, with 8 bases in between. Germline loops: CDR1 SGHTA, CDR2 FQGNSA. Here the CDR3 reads CASSLSVNNEKLFF. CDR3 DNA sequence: TGTGCCAGCAGCTTATCGGTCAATAATGAAAAACTGTTTTTT.

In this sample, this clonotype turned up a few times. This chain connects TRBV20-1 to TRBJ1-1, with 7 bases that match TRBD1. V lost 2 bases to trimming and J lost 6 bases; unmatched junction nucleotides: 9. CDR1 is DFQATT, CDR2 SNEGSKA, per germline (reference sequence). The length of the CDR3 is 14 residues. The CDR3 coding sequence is TGCAGTGCTAGACCCCCCGGAGGGGGCGCTGAAGCTTTCTTT. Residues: CSARPPGGGAEAFF.

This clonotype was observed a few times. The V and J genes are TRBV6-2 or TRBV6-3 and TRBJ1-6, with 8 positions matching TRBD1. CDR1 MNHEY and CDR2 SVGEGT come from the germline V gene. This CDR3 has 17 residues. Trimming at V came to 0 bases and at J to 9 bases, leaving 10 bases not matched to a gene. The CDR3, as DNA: TGTGCCAGCAGTTACTCGATGTTTCGGACAGGGCCTTCACCCCTCCACTTT. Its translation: CASSYSMFRTGPSPLHF.

The CDR3: CASSRWTSGKETQYF. CDR3 nucleotide sequence: TGTGCCAGCAGTCGATGGACTAGCGGGAAAGAGACCCAGTACTTC. V gene TRBV28 combines with J gene TRBJ2-5; 12 bases agree with TRBD2. This CDR3 region has 15 residues. Per germline, CDR1 MDHEN and CDR2 SYDVKM. The V segment lost 5 bases and the J segment 3 bases; nucleotides outside the gene matches: 4.

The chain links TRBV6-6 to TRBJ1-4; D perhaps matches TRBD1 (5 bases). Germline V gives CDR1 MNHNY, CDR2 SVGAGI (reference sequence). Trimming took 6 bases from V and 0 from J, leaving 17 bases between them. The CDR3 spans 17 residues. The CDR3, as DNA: TGTGCCAGCAGCAGCCACCCCGACAGATCAACTAATGAAAAACTGTTTTTT. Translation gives CASSSHPDRSTNEKLFF.

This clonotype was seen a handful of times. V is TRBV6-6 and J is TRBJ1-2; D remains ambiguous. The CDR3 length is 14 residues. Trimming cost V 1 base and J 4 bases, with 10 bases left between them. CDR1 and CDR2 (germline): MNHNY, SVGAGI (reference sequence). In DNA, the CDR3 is TGTGCCAGCAGTTACTTGTCAGTGGCCTATGGCTACACCTTC. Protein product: CASSYLSVAYGYTF.

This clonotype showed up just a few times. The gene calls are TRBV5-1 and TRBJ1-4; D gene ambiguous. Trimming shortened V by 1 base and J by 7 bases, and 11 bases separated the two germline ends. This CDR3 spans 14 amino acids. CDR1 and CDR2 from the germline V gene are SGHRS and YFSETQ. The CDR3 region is CASSLIPKGEKLFF. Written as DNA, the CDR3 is TGCGCCAGCAGCTTGATCCCTAAGGGTGAAAAACTGTTTTTT. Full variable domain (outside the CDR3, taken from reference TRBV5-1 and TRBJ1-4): KAGVTQTPRYLIKTRGQQVTLSCSPISGHRSVSWYQQTPGQGLQFLFEYFSETQRNKGNFPGRFSGRQFSNSRSEMNVSTLELGDSALYLCASSLIPKGEKLFFGSGTQLSVL.

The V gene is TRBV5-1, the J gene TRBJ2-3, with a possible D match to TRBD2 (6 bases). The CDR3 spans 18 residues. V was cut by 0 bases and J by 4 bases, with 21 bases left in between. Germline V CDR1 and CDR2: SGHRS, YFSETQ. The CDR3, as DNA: TGCGCCAGCAGCTTGGCGAACACATCCGGGACTGGACCAGATACGCAGTATTTT. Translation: CASSLANTSGTGPDTQYF.

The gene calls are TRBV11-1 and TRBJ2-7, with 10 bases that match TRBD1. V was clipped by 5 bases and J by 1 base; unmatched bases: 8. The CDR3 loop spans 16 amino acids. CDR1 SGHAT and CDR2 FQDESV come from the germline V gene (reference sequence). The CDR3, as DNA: TGTGCCAGCAGCCAACCGGGACAGGGGATTTCCTACGAGCAGTACTTC. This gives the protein CASSQPGQGISYEQYF.

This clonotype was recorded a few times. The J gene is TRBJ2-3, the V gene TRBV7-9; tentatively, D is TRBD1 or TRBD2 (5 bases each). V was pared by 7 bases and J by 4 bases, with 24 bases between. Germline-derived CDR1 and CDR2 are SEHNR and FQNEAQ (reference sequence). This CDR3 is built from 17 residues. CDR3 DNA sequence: TGTGCCAGCACCCCAAGAGCCGGGGACCTAGAGGCAGATACGCAGTATTTT. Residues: CASTPRAGDLEADTQYF.

CDR3 region: CSARPLWPAESNQPQHF. The CDR3 DNA follows: TGCAGTGCTAGGCCCTTATGGCCGGCGGAGTCCAATCAGCCCCAGCATTTT. The chain employs TRBV20-1 and TRBJ1-5; D unresolved. V lost 3 bases, J lost 3 bases, and 21 bases lay in between. The CDR3 runs 17 residues. The germline V gene encodes CDR1 DFQATT and CDR2 SNEGSKA (reference sequence).

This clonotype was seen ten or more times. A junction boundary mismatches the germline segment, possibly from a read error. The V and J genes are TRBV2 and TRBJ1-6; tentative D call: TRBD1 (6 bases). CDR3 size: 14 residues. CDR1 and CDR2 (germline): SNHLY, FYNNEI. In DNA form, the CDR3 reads TGTGCCAGCAGCGAAGGACAGACAGCATCACCCCTCCACTTT. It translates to CASSEGQTASPLHF.

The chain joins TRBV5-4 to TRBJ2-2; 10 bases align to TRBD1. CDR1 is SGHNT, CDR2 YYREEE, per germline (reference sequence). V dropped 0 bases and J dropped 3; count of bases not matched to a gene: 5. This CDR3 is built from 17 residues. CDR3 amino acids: CASSLEPGQGYTGELFF. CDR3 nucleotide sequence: TGTGCCAGCAGCTTGGAGCCGGGACAGGGGTACACCGGGGAGCTGTTTTTT.

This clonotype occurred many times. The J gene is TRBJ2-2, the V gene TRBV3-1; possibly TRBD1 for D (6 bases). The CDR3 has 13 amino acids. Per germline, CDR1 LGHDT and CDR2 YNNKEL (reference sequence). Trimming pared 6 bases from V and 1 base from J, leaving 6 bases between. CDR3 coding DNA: TGTGCCAGCAGACAGGGGAACACCGGGGAGCTGTTTTTT. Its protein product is CASRQGNTGELFF.

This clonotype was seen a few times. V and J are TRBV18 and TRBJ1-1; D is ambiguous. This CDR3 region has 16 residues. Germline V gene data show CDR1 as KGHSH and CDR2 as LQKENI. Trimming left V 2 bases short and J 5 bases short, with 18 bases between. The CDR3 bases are TGTGCCAGCTCACCAAGCTTCCGGGCTACTTCGACTGAAGCTTTCTTT. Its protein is CASSPSFRATSTEAFF.